This is a list of T cell receptor beta chains from one sample in a study of T cells expressing NK-cell markers. TCRdb reprocessed the 5' RACE reads, keeping one entry per CDR3 protein, no DNA. This table lists some 140,000 distinct CDR3 sequences. Sequencing used blood T cells: a sorted CD56 or NKG2C T cell subset, CD4+ or CD8+ T cells, or bulk PBMC T cells (not recorded which). The receptors come from a woman between 50 and 59 years old in good health. CDR3s include the opening cysteine and the closing phenylalanine or tryptophan.

TRBV6-6,TRBJ2-7,CASSALGLAVSYEQYF
TRBV4-2,TRBJ1-1,CASSQDHGDTYTEAFF
TRBV3-1,TRBJ2-1,CASSPTPGSGRDEQFF
TRBV15,TRBJ2-5,CATSRPDLGGETQYF
TRBV5-6,TRBJ2-2,CASSLGQRNTGELFF
TRBV13,TRBJ2-7,CASSLAGTGLYEQYF
TRBV6-5,TRBJ2-5,CASNPINTGYQETQYF
TRBV24-1,TRBJ2-1,CATSKGRNEQFF
TRBV9,TRBJ2-7,CASSPGTFSYEQYF
TRBV20-1,TRBJ2-7,CSARDRSLAGGRSSYEQYF
TRBV13,TRBJ2-1,CASSRTSGPYNEQFF
TRBV10-3,TRBJ2-7,CAIQEGWGDYEQYF
TRBV12-3/TRBV12-4,TRBJ2-2,CASIAPTGELFF
TRBV24-1,TRBJ2-3,CATRLRDYGADTQYF
TRBV19,TRBJ1-4,CASSIETGAPTNEKLFF
TRBV29-1,TRBJ2-6,CSVEDLRGSGANVLTF
TRBV2,TRBJ2-1,CASSDSGMSSYNEQFF
TRBV7-9,TRBJ2-3,CASSSRDSDQDTQYF
TRBV9,TRBJ2-4,CASSPTGTSGGTKNIQYF
TRBV6-6,TRBJ2-5,CASSSPAGQETQYF
TRBV7-9,TRBJ1-1,CAVGGRMNTEAFF
TRBV18,TRBJ2-7,CASSPPGLAGGHEQYF
TRBV11-2,TRBJ1-2,CASSLGQGGYTF
TRBV5-4,TRBJ2-1,CASSWGLADNEQFF
TRBV19,TRBJ2-7,CASSMGLAGYYEQYF
TRBV4-1,TRBJ1-4,CASSSTAGYEKLFF
TRBV5-6,TRBJ1-1,CASSLGVSYTEAFF
TRBV7-7,TRBJ2-2,CASGQQGGELFF
TRBV7-9,TRBJ2-2,CAAPPTVQNTGELFF
TRBV27,TRBJ2-1,CASSLWTSGDNEQFF
TRBV24-1,TRBJ2-3,CATSDPGREDTQYF
TRBV29-1,TRBJ2-1,CSVVGVESYNEQFF
TRBV7-9,TRBJ2-7,CASSRGWTEMAYF
TRBV24-1,TRBJ2-5,CATSDRTVWDRGETQYF
TRBV6-6,TRBJ1-4,CASMEVNEKLFF
TRBV7-9,TRBJ1-1,CASSEGTEAFF
TRBV24-1,TRBJ1-2,CATSQDANYGYTF
TRBV29-1,TRBJ1-1,CSAGQGVTEAFF
TRBV11-3,TRBJ2-7,CASSRNRAPGAYEQYF
TRBV6-5,TRBJ1-1,CASFPGGGTEAFF
TRBV24-1,TRBJ2-5,CATSDPTEIQETQYF
TRBV4-2,TRBJ2-1,CASSQDPLLAVSYNEQFF
TRBV2,TRBJ1-1,CASTPGTNTEAFF
TRBV12-3/TRBV12-4,TRBJ1-1,CASSPQIRTGRNTEAFF
TRBV29-1,TRBJ1-1,CSVEDYRDRGIEAFF
TRBV7-3,TRBJ2-3,CASSSPGGTTDTQYF
TRBV12-3/TRBV12-4,TRBJ2-3,CASSSTSGTEADTQYF
TRBV15,TRBJ2-7,CATSRDRGGRTYEQYF
TRBV7-8,TRBJ2-4,CASSLEGGKNIQYF
TRBV6-5,TRBJ2-1,CASSYSAVGEQFF
TRBV27,TRBJ1-2,CASSLTENSANYGYTF
TRBV19,TRBJ2-7,CASSLAGGNEQYF
TRBV6-1,TRBJ2-2,CASKSVAGVVTGELFF
TRBV3-1,TRBJ2-6,CASSLPGGGFGANVLTF
TRBV18,TRBJ2-1,CASSPRAAGISYNEQFF